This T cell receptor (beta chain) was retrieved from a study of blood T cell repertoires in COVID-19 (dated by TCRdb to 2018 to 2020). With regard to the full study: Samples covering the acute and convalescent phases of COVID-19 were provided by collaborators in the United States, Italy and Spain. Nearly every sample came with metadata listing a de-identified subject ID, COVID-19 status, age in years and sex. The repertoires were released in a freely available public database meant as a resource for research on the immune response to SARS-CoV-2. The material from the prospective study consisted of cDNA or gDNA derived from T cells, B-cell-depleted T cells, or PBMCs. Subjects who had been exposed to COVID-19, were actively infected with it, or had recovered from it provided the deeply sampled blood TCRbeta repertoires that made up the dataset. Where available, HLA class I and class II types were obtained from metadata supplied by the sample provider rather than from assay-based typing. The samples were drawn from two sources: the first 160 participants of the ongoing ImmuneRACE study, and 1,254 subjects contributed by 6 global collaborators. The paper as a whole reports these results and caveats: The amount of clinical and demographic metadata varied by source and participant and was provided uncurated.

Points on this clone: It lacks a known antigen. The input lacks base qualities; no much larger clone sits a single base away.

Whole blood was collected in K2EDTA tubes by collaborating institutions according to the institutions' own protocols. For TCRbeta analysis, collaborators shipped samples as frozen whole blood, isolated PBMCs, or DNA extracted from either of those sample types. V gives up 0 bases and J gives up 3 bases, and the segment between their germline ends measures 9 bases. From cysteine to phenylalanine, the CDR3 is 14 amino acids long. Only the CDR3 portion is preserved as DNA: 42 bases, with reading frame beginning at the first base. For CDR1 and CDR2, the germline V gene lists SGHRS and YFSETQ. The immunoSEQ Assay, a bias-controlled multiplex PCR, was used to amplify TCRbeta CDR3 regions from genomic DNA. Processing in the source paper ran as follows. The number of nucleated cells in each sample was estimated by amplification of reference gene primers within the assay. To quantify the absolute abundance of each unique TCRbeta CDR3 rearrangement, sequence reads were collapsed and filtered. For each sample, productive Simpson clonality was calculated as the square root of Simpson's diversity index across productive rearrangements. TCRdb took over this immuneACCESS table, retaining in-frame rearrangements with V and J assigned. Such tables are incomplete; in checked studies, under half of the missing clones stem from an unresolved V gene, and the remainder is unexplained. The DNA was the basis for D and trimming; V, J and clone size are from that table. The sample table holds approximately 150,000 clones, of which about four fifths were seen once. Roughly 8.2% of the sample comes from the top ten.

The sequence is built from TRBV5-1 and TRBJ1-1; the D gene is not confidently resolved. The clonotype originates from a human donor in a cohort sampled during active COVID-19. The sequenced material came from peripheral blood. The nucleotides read TGCGCCAGCAGCTTGGGGACGGGGTACACTGAAGCTTTCTTT. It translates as CASSLGTGYTEAFF.